Reported below is one TCR beta chain. This record comes from a study of blood T cell repertoires in COVID-19. Across the study: PBMCs, B-cell-depleted T cells, or T cells provided the cDNA or gDNA that made up the material.

The study drew participants aged about 18 to 89 years from around 24 US areas. Recovered participants had two consecutive negative NP/OP PCR tests, healthcare professional clearance, or symptom resolution. The CDR3 totals 15 residues. Unmatched junction bases numbered 5, after V lost 3 bases and J lost 4 bases. Germline loops: CDR1 KGHDR, CDR2 SFDVKD. Method: immunoSEQ multiplex PCR; TCRdb's copy keeps in-frame clones and lacks some. The profile shows approximately 230,000 clones, approximately 82% of them singletons. The sample was PBMCs or T cells enriched from blood (not recorded which). V usage is TRBV24-1 and J usage is TRBJ2-7; the match to TRBD2 covers 10 bases. The receptor was isolated from a man aged 40-49 years who had recovered from COVID-19. As DNA, the CDR3 is TGTGCCACCAGTGATCCTAGCGGGAGTGCTTACGAGCAGTACTTC. Translation: CATSDPSGSAYEQYF.